The 29 T cell receptor beta chains in this list originate from one sample, sequenced in a study of persistence of HIV-infected CD4 T cells (dated by TCRdb to 2020 to 2021). The immunoSEQ hsTCRB assay version 4 in survey mode was used to sequence TCRbeta repertoires from genomic DNA. Held by TCRdb, this immuneACCESS table contains in-frame sequences only and omits some clones. Under half of the omission traces to an unresolved V gene where checked; the cause of the rest is unknown. The sample table lists just under 65,000 clones, 70% to 75% of them with a count of one. The ten top clones hold under 2% of the sample. These TCRs are of unknown antigen specificity. The meaning of the sample's treatment or condition label: suppressive antiretroviral therapy. Cells were stimulated with a pool of overlapping HIV-1 Gag 15-mer peptides at about 0.96 ug per peptide per mL. Memory populations depleted of antigen-responding cells were obtained by sorting nonresponding CD40L-negative CD69-negative CD45RO-high memory CD4+ T cells.

The source material was CD4+ T cells sorted from PBMCs after approximately 19-hour stimulation, sampled from a patient who received antiretroviral therapy. Interpreted using the paper, the cell subset or site label stands for: CD40L-CD69- CD45RO-high memory CD4 T cells not responding to Gag peptides. These TCRs come from an adult man with HIV who was CMV-seropositive.

The chain recombines TRBV2 with TRBJ2-1; no definite D call. Trimming shortened V by 8 bases and J by 7 bases, and 9 bases separated the two germline ends. The germline CDR1 and CDR2 sequences are SNHLY and FYNNEI. This CDR3 is built from 11 residues. CDR3 in amino acids: CASALRNEQFF. The CDR3 DNA reads TGTGCCAGCGCCTTACGGAATGAGCAGTTCTTC.

This clone has a single count. The chain combines TRBV3-1 (or the pseudogene TRBV3-2) with TRBJ1-6, with 8 bases fitting TRBD1. This CDR3 is 17 amino acids long. J was trimmed by 7 bases and V by 0 bases; bases with no gene match: 8. Germline assignment: CDR1 LGHDT and CDR2 YNNKEL (reference sequence). The CDR3 region is CASSQESGTGRNSPLHF. The CDR3 coding sequence is TGTGCCAGCAGCCAAGAATCGGGGACAGGACGAAATTCACCCCTCCACTTT.

The chain links TRBV27 to TRBJ1-1; D possibly corresponds to TRBD1 (6 bases). Trimming cost V 0 bases and J 7 bases, with 15 bases left between them. The germline CDR1 and CDR2 sequences are MNHEY and SMNVEV (reference sequence). The CDR3 is 15 amino acids. The CDR3 here is CASSLSPSGVGEAFF. The CDR3 bases are TGTGCCAGCAGTTTATCGCCCTCAGGGGTTGGTGAAGCTTTCTTT.

V and J are TRBV10-3 and TRBJ1-6; TRBD1 is a possible D gene (5 bases). The CDR3 is 14 residues long. V shed 3 bases and J shed 10 bases, with 13 bases lying between them. In germline, CDR1 is ENHRY, CDR2 SYGVKD. The CDR3 reads CAISDRGVESPLHF. CDR3 nucleotides: TGTGCCATCAGTGATAGGGGAGTAGAATCACCCCTCCACTTT.

V gene TRBV3-1 (or the pseudogene TRBV3-2) combines with J gene TRBJ2-1, with D perhaps matching TRBD2 (5 bases). V was shortened by 1 base and J by 5 bases, with 12 bases between the two germline ends. This CDR3 comprises 15 residues. In germline, CDR1 is LGHDT, CDR2 YNNKEL (reference sequence). The CDR3 sequence: CASSQGRRRNNEQFF. The CDR3 region has the DNA TGTGCCAGCAGCCAAGGGAGAAGGAGGAACAATGAGCAGTTCTTC.

The chain combines TRBV21-1 with TRBJ1-1. TRBV21-1 is deemed a pseudogene. The CDR3 runs to 15 residues. CDR3 DNA: TGTGCCAGCAGCAAAGCCGGTAAGGGGAGGCCTGAAGCTTTCTTT. This translates into CASSKAGKGRPEAFF.

This sequence joins TRBV28 and TRBJ1-5; TRBD1 aligns across 7 bases. Per germline, CDR1 MDHEN and CDR2 SYDVKM. The CDR3 runs to 18 residues. The junction had 15 bases not matched to a gene; V was cut back by 5 bases and J by 2 bases. DNA of the CDR3: TGTGCCAGCAGTCCAACGGAGGGACACAGGGGTGGCAATCAGCCCCAGCATTTT. This gives the protein CASSPTEGHRGGNQPQHF.

The chain employs TRBV6-5 and TRBJ2-2; the D gene is possibly TRBD2 (7 bases). The V gene's germline CDR1 is MNHEY and CDR2 SVGAGI. There are 15 residues in the CDR3. Between the trimmed V and J ends, which lost 2 bases and 6 bases, there was a span of 13 bases. The DNA for the CDR3 is TGTGCCAGCAGTTACGAGGGGGGGCCTTCCGGGGAGCTGTTTTTT. It encodes CASSYEGGPSGELFF.

V gene TRBV28 combines with J gene TRBJ2-5; TRBD1 is a possible D gene (6 bases). The ends were cut back, 6 bases at V and 4 bases at J, with 9 bases in the middle. Per germline, CDR1 MDHEN and CDR2 SYDVKM. This CDR3 spans 12 amino acids. The CDR3 sequence is CASSLRGETQYF. Here the CDR3 DNA reads TGTGCCAGCAGCCTCAGGGGAGAGACCCAGTACTTC. Supplemented by reference TRBV28 and TRBJ2-5, the full variable domain reads DVKVTQSSRYLVKRTGEKVFLECVQDMDHENMFWYRQDPGLGLRLIYFSYDVKMKEKGDIPEGYSVSREKKERFSLILESASTNQTSMYLCASSLRGETQYFGPGTRLLVL.

This chain uses TRBV28 with TRBJ1-1; unclear D gene. This CDR3 contains 12 residues. Trimming cost V 3 bases and J 11 bases, with 13 bases left between them. Germline V lookup: CDR1 MDHEN, CDR2 SYDVKM. The CDR3 region is CASSLGVGEAFF. The DNA of the CDR3 is TGTGCCAGCAGTTTGGGCGTCGGGGAGGCTTTCTTT.

The V call is TRBV24-1, the J call TRBJ2-2; D may be TRBD2 (6 bases). Looked up from germline, CDR1 is KGHDR and CDR2 is SFDVKD. Trimming left V 0 bases short and J 0 bases short, with 10 bases between. CDR3 length: 17 residues. The CDR3 nucleotides read TGTGCCACCAGTGATTTGGTTTCGGGGGCGAACACCGGGGAGCTGTTTTTT. It codes for CATSDLVSGANTGELFF.

This clone was seen a handful of times. The chain links TRBV5-1 to TRBJ1-1, with D tentatively TRBD1 (5 bases). V was shortened by 1 base and J by 0 bases, with 10 bases between the two germline ends. The V gene's germline CDR1 is SGHRS and CDR2 YFSETQ. This CDR3 has 15 amino acids. In nucleotides, the CDR3 is TGCGCCAGCAGCTTGAATGCGGGACTGAACACTGAAGCTTTCTTT. Protein sequence: CASSLNAGLNTEAFF. The variable domain in full, completed from reference TRBV5-1 and TRBJ1-1, reads KAGVTQTPRYLIKTRGQQVTLSCSPISGHRSVSWYQQTPGQGLQFLFEYFSETQRNKGNFPGRFSGRQFSNSRSEMNVSTLELGDSALYLCASSLNAGLNTEAFFGQGTRLTVV.

V gene TRBV2 combines with J gene TRBJ1-2; D call uncertain. V lost 7 bases, J lost 2 bases, and 23 bases lay in between. CDR3 size: 17 residues. Germline CDR1 reads SNHLY; CDR2 reads FYNNEI. CDR3 amino acids: CASITSGSFPQNYGYTF. CDR3 coding DNA: TGTGCCAGCATTACCTCGGGGTCCTTTCCCCAAAACTATGGCTACACCTTC. The full variable domain, in which reference TRBV2 and TRBJ1-2 provide the parts outside the CDR3, is EPEVTQTPSHQVTQMGQEVILRCVPISNHLYFYWYRQILGQKVEFLVSFYNNEISEKSEIFDDQFSVERPDGSNFTLKIRSTKLEDSAMYFCASITSGSFPQNYGYTFGSGTRLTVV.

The genes are TRBV28 and TRBJ1-1; D remains ambiguous. Trimming took off 4 bases at V and 5 bases at J, with 14 bases between the two ends. The germline gives CDR1 MDHEN, CDR2 SYDVKM. This CDR3 region has 14 residues. This CDR3 reads CASSSPGWDTEAFF. The CDR3 DNA sequence: TGTGCCAGCAGTTCCCCCGGCTGGGATACTGAAGCTTTCTTT.

This clone showed up just a few times. This chain links TRBV6-5 with TRBJ1-5, with a possible D match to TRBD1 (5 bases). V lost 8 bases and J lost 2, with 16 bases in between. CDR3 length equals 15 residues. Germline CDR1 is MNHEY and CDR2 is SVGAGI. The CDR3 coding sequence is TGTGCCAGCCACCCCGGGGGGAGAGGCAATCAGCCCCAGCATTTT. It specifies CASHPGGRGNQPQHF.

This clone was observed a few times. The chain carries TRBV2 and TRBJ1-5; TRBD1 agrees at 7 bases. V was clipped by 4 bases and J by 4 bases; unmatched bases: 4. The length of the CDR3 is 14 residues. CDR1 SNHLY and CDR2 FYNNEI come from the germline V gene. The CDR3 coding sequence is TGTGCCAGCAGTGTAGGGGGCGCAAATCAGCCCCAGCATTTT. It codes for CASSVGGANQPQHF.

This chain joins TRBV6-1 and TRBJ1-5, with TRBD1 as a possible D gene (5 bases). Trimming cost V 0 bases and J 1 base, with 10 bases left between them. Germline CDR1 MNHNS, CDR2 SASEGT. The length of the CDR3 is 16 residues. The CDR3 DNA reads as TGTGCCAGCAGTGAAGCTTGGGCAGGGAGCAATCAGCCCCAGCATTTT. Amino acid sequence: CASSEAWAGSNQPQHF.

The chain combines TRBV19 with TRBJ2-3, with 9 positions matching TRBD2. CDR3 length: 15 amino acids. CDR1 is LNHDA, CDR2 SQIVND, per germline (reference sequence). The V gene end was trimmed by 1 base and the J gene end by 7 bases; junction bases not matched to a gene: 6. CDR3 protein: CASSIGLAAPYTQYF. The CDR3 nucleotides are TGTGCCAGTAGTATAGGACTAGCGGCCCCCTATACGCAGTATTTT.

This clone has only a few counts. The V and J genes are TRBV2 and TRBJ2-7; D call uncertain. This CDR3 spans 13 amino acids. The V gene lost 7 bases and the J gene lost 2 bases, with 12 bases spanning the gap. CDR1 and CDR2 (germline): SNHLY, FYNNEI. CDR3 sequence: CASNQALTYEQYF. DNA of the CDR3: TGTGCCAGCAACCAAGCCCTAACCTACGAGCAGTACTTC.

This clone was seen a handful of times. Other DNA sequences from this sample encode an identical CDR3 as well. The J gene is TRBJ1-5, the V gene TRBV7-2; no reliable D call. The CDR3 is made up of 13 amino acids. Germline CDR1 SGHTA, CDR2 FQGNSA. V was clipped by 1 base and J by 2 bases, with 3 bases between them. The CDR3 reads CASSLGRNQPQHF. Written as DNA, the CDR3 is TGTGCCAGCAGCTTAGGGCGCAATCAGCCCCAGCATTTT. The entire variable domain, with the rest obtained from reference TRBV7-2 and TRBJ1-5, is as follows: GAGVSQSPSNKVTEKGKDVELRCDPISGHTALYWYRQSLGQGLEFLIYFQGNSAPDKSGLPSDRFSAERTGGSVSTLTIQRTQQEDSAVYLCASSLGRNQPQHFGDGTRLSIL.

The J gene is TRBJ2-7, the V gene TRBV5-8; D unresolved. This CDR3 contains 12 residues. V gave up 3 bases and J gave up 3 bases, with 7 bases separating them. Germline CDR1 reads SGHTS; CDR2 reads YDEGEE. The CDR3 sequence: CASSSGRYEQYF. CDR3 in DNA: TGTGCCAGCAGCTCGGGTCGCTACGAGCAGTACTTC.

V usage is TRBV10-3 and J usage is TRBJ2-5; TRBD1 might be the D (6 bases). This CDR3 region has 15 residues. V was trimmed by 2 bases and J by 5 bases, leaving 15 bases between them. Germline V gives CDR1 ENHRY, CDR2 SYGVKD. The DNA for the CDR3 is TGTGCCATCAGTGAGACAACAGGGAATACGGAGACCCAGTACTTC. Translated, it gives CAISETTGNTETQYF.

The CDR3 loop reads CASSVQGNTYNEQFF. CDR3 in DNA: TGTGCCAGCAGCGTCCAGGGGAATACCTACAATGAGCAGTTCTTC. The chain has TRBV9 and TRBJ2-1, with a possible D match to TRBD1 (6 bases). CDR1 and CDR2 (germline): SGDLS, YYNGEE. V was pared by 2 bases and J by 2 bases, with 11 bases between. The CDR3 contains 15 residues.

This clone was seen just once. The chain employs TRBV6-6 and TRBJ1-2; D unclear. Germline V lookup: CDR1 MNHNY, CDR2 SVGAGI (reference sequence). V lost 6 bases, J lost 2 bases, and 19 bases lay in between. CDR3 length: 16 amino acids. The CDR3 loop is CASSRPEQAQNYGYTF. The CDR3 DNA follows: TGTGCCAGCAGCCGCCCGGAGCAGGCCCAGAACTATGGCTACACCTTC.

CDR3 protein: CASSLVRVNEQFF. In DNA, the CDR3 is TGCGCCAGCAGCTTAGTCAGGGTGAATGAGCAGTTCTTC. The chain is built from TRBV5-1 and TRBJ2-1; weak D call: TRBD1 (5 bases). V gave up 2 bases and J gave up 7 bases, with 10 bases separating them. Germline V gene sequence: CDR1 SGHRS, CDR2 YFSETQ. CDR3 length: 13 residues. Full variable domain (missing parts from reference TRBV5-1 and TRBJ2-1): KAGVTQTPRYLIKTRGQQVTLSCSPISGHRSVSWYQQTPGQGLQFLFEYFSETQRNKGNFPGRFSGRQFSNSRSEMNVSTLELGDSALYLCASSLVRVNEQFFGPGTRLTVL.

This clone appeared a few times. The chain joins TRBV12-3 or TRBV12-4 to TRBJ2-7; D call uncertain. V was pared by 3 bases and J by 2 bases, with 8 bases between. CDR3 length: 13 amino acids. CDR3 region: CASSFPPPYEQYF. DNA for the CDR3: TGTGCCAGCAGTTTCCCCCCGCCCTACGAGCAGTACTTC.

This chain uses TRBV20-1 with TRBJ1-5, with 7 bases matching TRBD1. This CDR3 comprises 19 residues. Germline values: CDR1 DFQATT, CDR2 SNEGSKA (reference sequence). V shed 3 bases and J 0 bases; nucleotides not matched to a gene: 17. The DNA for the CDR3 is TGCAGTGCTAGTCCGGATCCGGGACAGAGAAGTCTTAGCAATCAGCCCCAGCATTTT. Protein sequence: CSASPDPGQRSLSNQPQHF.

This clone was recorded once. This sequence joins TRBV5-1 and TRBJ2-1, with D maybe TRBD2 (5 bases). Trimming stripped 0 bases from V and 9 bases from J, with 19 bases between. CDR3 size: 16 residues. Germline CDR1 SGHRS, CDR2 YFSETQ. The CDR3 here is CASSLVMNGISGEQFF. CDR3 nucleotides: TGCGCCAGCAGCTTGGTTATGAACGGGATATCTGGTGAGCAGTTCTTC.

The V and J genes are TRBV30 and TRBJ1-1; unclear D gene. CDR1 and CDR2 from the germline V gene are GTSNPN and SVGIG (reference sequence). The CDR3 has 14 residues. Trimming took off 1 base at V and 1 base at J, with 10 bases between the two ends. Here the CDR3 reads CAWSAYLRNTEAFF. In DNA form, the CDR3 reads TGTGCCTGGAGTGCGTATCTCAGGAACACTGAAGCTTTCTTT.